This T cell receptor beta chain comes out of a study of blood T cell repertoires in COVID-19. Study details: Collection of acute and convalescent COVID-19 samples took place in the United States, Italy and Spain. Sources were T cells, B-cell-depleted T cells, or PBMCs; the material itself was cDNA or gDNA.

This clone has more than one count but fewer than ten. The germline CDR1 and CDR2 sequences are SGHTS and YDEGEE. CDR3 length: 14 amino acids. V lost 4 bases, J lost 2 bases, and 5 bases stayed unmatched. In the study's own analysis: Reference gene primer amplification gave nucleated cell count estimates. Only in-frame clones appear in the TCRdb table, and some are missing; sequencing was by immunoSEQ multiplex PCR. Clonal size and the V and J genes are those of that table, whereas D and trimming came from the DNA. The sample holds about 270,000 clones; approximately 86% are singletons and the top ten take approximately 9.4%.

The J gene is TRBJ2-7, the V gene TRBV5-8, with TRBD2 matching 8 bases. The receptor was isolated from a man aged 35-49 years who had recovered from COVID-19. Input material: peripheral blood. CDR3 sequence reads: CASSHLSGTYEQYF. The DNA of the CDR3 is TGTGCCAGCAGCCACCTTAGCGGGACCTACGAGCAGTACTTC.